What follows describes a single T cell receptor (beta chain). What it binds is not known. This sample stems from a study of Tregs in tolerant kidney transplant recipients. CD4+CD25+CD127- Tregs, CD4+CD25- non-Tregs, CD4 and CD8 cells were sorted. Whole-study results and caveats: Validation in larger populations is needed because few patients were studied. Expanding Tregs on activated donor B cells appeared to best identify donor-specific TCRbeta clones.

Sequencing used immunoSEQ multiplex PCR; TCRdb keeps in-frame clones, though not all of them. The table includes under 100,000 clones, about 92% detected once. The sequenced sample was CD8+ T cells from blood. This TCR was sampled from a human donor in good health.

This CDR3 reads CASSPGTHAYNSPLHF. CDR3 nucleotide sequence: TGCGCCAGCAGCCCCGGGACTCACGCCTATAATTCACCCCTCCACTTT. The J gene is TRBJ1-6, the V gene TRBV4-1, with TRBD1 as a possible D gene (5 bases). Germline lookup yields CDR1 MGHRA and CDR2 YSYEKL. The CDR3 runs to 16 residues. Trimming removed 4 bases from V and 2 bases from J, with 12 bases in between.